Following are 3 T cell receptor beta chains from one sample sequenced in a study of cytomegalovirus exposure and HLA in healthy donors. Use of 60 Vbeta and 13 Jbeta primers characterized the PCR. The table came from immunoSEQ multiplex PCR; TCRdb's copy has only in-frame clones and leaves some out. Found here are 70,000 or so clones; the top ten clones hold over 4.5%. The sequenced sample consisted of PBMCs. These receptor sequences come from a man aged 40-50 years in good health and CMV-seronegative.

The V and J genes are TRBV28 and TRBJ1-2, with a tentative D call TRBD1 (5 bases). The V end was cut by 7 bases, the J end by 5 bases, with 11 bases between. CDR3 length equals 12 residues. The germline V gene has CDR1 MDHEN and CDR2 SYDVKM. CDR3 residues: CASTQGGYGYTF. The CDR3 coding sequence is TGTGCCAGCACCCAGGGAGGGTATGGCTACACCTTC.

The CDR3 sequence: CASSLRTGPTSGRYNEQFF. The CDR3 DNA reads TGTGCCAGCAGCTTGAGGACAGGGCCAACTAGCGGGAGATACAATGAGCAGTTCTTC. The chain carries TRBV5-6 and TRBJ2-1, with TRBD2 matching 11 bases. The CDR3 has 19 amino acids. CDR1 is SGHDT, CDR2 YYEEEE, per germline. The trim removed 1 base at V and 4 bases at J, leaving 13 bases unmatched.

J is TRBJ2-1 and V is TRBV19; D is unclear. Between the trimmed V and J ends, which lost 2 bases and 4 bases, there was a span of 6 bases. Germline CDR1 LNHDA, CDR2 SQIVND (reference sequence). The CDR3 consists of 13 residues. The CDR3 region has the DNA TGTGCCAGTAGTATAAGCCCTTACAATGAGCAGTTCTTC. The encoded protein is CASSISPYNEQFF.